This T cell receptor beta chain comes out of a study of blood T cell repertoires in COVID-19. Whole-study context: Sites in the United States, Italy and Spain provided acute and convalescent COVID-19 samples. T cells, B-cell-depleted T cells, or PBMCs supplied cDNA or gDNA.

Germline assignment: CDR1 LGHNT and CDR2 FRNRAP. CDR3 size: 14 residues. Between the trimmed V and J ends, which lost 1 base and 5 bases, there was a span of 11 bases. As processed by the authors: Amplification from reference gene primers served as the basis for estimated nucleated cell counts. Clones were sequenced by immunoSEQ multiplex PCR, and TCRdb holds only the in-frame ones, with some missing. Clone size and V and J calls were adopted from that table, with D and trimming inferred from the DNA. The table has around 110,000 clones, more than 80% seen once; the top ten hold 4% to 5.5%. J is TRBJ2-5 and V is TRBV12-5; a weak D match, TRBD1 (6 bases). Sequences were obtained from peripheral blood. The receptor comes from a man aged 35 to 55 with acute or convalescent COVID-19. CDR3 nucleotides: TGTGCTAGTGGTTTGGGTCAGGGGATGGAGACCCAGTACTTC. Its translation: CASGLGQGMETQYF.